This T cell receptor (beta chain) was sequenced for a study of OX40 agonist ivuxolimab in advanced cancers. Study summary: Intravenous ivuxolimab was administered to patients every 2 weeks at 0.01 to 10 mg/kg. Partial responses were recorded for three patients, including one with hepatocellular carcinoma and two with cutaneous melanoma. Prior checkpoint blockade (anti-PD-1, anti-PD-L1 or anti-CTLA-4) was permitted; 35% to 50% had it. Study-wide findings and caveats: The study observed clonal expansion of CD4+ and CD8+ blood T cells by week 6 at 0.1 to 3.0 mg/kg.

Turning to this clone: Its antigen is currently unknown.

Germline V CDR1 and CDR2: KGHSH, LQKENI. This CDR3 has 14 amino acids. The J segment lost 5 bases and the V segment lost 3 bases, leaving 3 bases of the junction unmatched. Produced via immunoSEQ multiplex PCR; TCRdb's table is partial and in-frame only. In the table there are 95,000 to 100,000 clones, about 90% of which are singletons. The rearrangement joins TRBV18 to TRBJ1-5, with TRBD1 matching over 8 bases. This TCR was recovered from an adult with an advanced solid tumor such as melanoma, head and neck, liver or kidney cancer. Here the sequenced sample was CD4+ or CD8+ T cells sorted from blood, taken in a trial of the OX40 agonist ivuxolimab. The CDR3 spells CASSPSGGDQPQHF. Here the CDR3 DNA reads TGTGCCAGCTCACCCTCAGGGGGCGATCAGCCCCAGCATTTT.